Below are 26 T cell receptor beta chains sequenced from a single sample in a study of Ad26.COV2.S vaccination and SARS-CoV-2 variants. Specified treatment: some 20 received Ad26.COV2.S at low or high dose, single or two shots; about five received placebo; per-sample allocation not given. Specimen acquisition occurred on day 63 following the initial vaccine or placebo injection. Clones were read by immunoSEQ multiplex PCR, and TCRdb kept only the in-frame ones, dropping some. Among about 480,000 clones listed, roughly 87% were seen once. The sample was peripheral blood, taken in a trial of Ad26.COV2.S vaccine versus placebo. All receptors derive from a person between 18 and 65 years old who received the Ad26.COV2.S COVID-19 vaccine or a placebo.

The CDR3 nucleotides read TGTGCCAGCAGTTACCCCCCGCGGAACGAGCAGTACTTC. Residues: CASSYPPRNEQYF. The chain carries TRBV6-2 or TRBV6-3 and TRBJ2-7; D ambiguous. Germline assignment: CDR1 MNHEY and CDR2 SVGEGT. The germline V and J ends were trimmed by 2 bases and 5 bases, with 10 bases remaining between them. There are 13 residues in the CDR3.

There are a few counts of this clone. The V and J genes are TRBV7-9 and TRBJ2-3; D unclear. CDR3 length equals 16 residues. V was trimmed by 5 bases and J by 3 bases, leaving 18 bases between them. CDR1 and CDR2 from the germline V gene are SEHNR and FQNEAQ (reference sequence). CDR3 loop: CASSRAVGGSTDTQYF. The CDR3 DNA follows: TGTGCCAGCAGCCGCGCAGTTGGCGGCTCAACAGATACGCAGTATTTT.

The chain has TRBV27 and TRBJ2-7; D is possibly TRBD1 (6 bases). This CDR3 is built from 14 residues. The germline gives CDR1 MNHEY, CDR2 SMNVEV (reference sequence). Trimming removed 8 bases at V and 7 bases at J, with 21 bases between. The chain's CDR3 is CASGRAGERREQYF. CDR3 DNA: TGTGCCAGCGGTCGGGCAGGGGAAAGGCGGGAGCAGTACTTC.

This sequence joins TRBV19 and TRBJ2-4; D remains unclear. V lost 8 bases and J lost 1, with 15 bases in between. This CDR3 region has 15 residues. Germline CDR1 LNHDA, CDR2 SQIVND (reference sequence). CDR3 protein: CASAPGSVAKNIQYF. For the CDR3, the DNA is TGTGCCAGTGCCCCAGGCAGTGTCGCCAAAAACATTCAGTACTTC. The variable domain in full, completed from reference TRBV19 and TRBJ2-4, reads DGGITQSPKYLFRKEGQNVTLSCEQNLNHDAMYWYRQDPGQGLRLIYYSQIVNDFQKGDIAEGYSVSREKKESFPLTVTSAQKNPTAFYLCASAPGSVAKNIQYFGAGTRLSVL.

A remark on this clone: Different DNA sequences within this sample yield the same CDR3. V gene TRBV7-2 combines with J gene TRBJ1-2; TRBD1 matches 7 bases. Germline CDR1 and CDR2: SGHTA and FQGNSA. This CDR3 spans 15 amino acids. J gave up 0 bases and V 4 bases, and 5 bases lay outside the gene matches. CDR3 region: CASSSQGPSNYGYTF. CDR3 DNA: TGTGCCAGCAGCTCACAGGGGCCTTCTAACTATGGCTACACCTTC.

The table lists this clone with a count of one. The chain has TRBV19 and TRBJ1-3; D is unclear. CDR3 length: 13 residues. Germline V gives CDR1 LNHDA, CDR2 SQIVND (reference sequence). Trimming took 4 bases from V and 4 from J, leaving 8 bases between them. This chain's CDR3 is CASSTVPGNTIYF. CDR3 coding DNA: TGTGCCAGTAGTACAGTCCCCGGAAACACCATATATTTT.

The V and J genes are TRBV6-6 and TRBJ2-5, with 7 bases identical to TRBD1. The CDR3 runs 16 residues. Germline V lookup: CDR1 MNHNY, CDR2 SVGAGI (reference sequence). V lost 7 bases and J lost 4; bases outside the gene matches: 15. The CDR3 sequence is CASTLTRQGGSETQYF. The CDR3 region has the DNA TGTGCCAGCACCCTAACTAGACAGGGCGGGTCAGAGACCCAGTACTTC.

The chain recombines TRBV9 with TRBJ2-1, with 9 nucleotides matching TRBD1. CDR1 is SGDLS, CDR2 YYNGEE, per germline. Unmatched junction bases numbered 9, after V lost 4 bases and J lost 7 bases. This CDR3 is built from 15 residues. The CDR3 reads CASSTSTGTGNEQFF. CDR3 nucleotides: TGTGCCAGCAGCACATCGACAGGGACAGGGAATGAGCAGTTCTTC.

The CDR3 loop is CSVKLAGGSNEQFF. The CDR3 DNA sequence: TGCAGCGTGAAACTAGCGGGAGGGTCCAATGAGCAGTTCTTC. The chain uses TRBV29-1 and TRBJ2-1; 13 bases are a match to TRBD2. The CDR3 consists of 14 residues. The V gene's germline CDR1 is SQVTM and CDR2 ANQGSEA. With 6 bases clipped from V and 6 bases from J, the junction kept 5 bases outside the gene matches.

The V and J genes are TRBV30 and TRBJ1-1, with D hard to call. V lost 2 bases to trimming and J lost 10 bases, with 5 bases between them. CDR3 length: 9 amino acids. CDR1 and CDR2 from the germline V gene are GTSNPN and SVGIG (reference sequence). The CDR3 loop is CAWSFPAFF. The DNA for the CDR3 is TGTGCCTGGAGTTTCCCAGCTTTCTTT.

This chain joins TRBV5-6 and TRBJ2-2; no reliable D call. The ends were cut back, 5 bases at V and 6 bases at J, with 8 bases in the middle. CDR3 length: 12 residues. Germline loops: CDR1 SGHDT, CDR2 YYEEEE. CDR3 amino acids: CASRLWAGELFF. DNA of the CDR3: TGTGCCAGCAGATTGTGGGCCGGGGAGCTGTTTTTT.

Here the CDR3 reads CASSEGQGLQETQYF. In DNA, the CDR3 is TGTGCCAGCAGTGAAGGACAGGGACTCCAAGAGACCCAGTACTTC. The chain has TRBV2 and TRBJ2-5, with D possibly being TRBD1 (7 bases). Deletions cut 1 base from V and 1 base from J, with 10 bases between. This CDR3 contains 15 residues. The germline V gene has CDR1 SNHLY and CDR2 FYNNEI.

The V and J genes are TRBV28 and TRBJ1-5; TRBD1 agrees at 7 bases. V shed 5 bases, J shed 6 bases, and the junction held 7 bases outside the gene matches. The length of the CDR3 is 14 residues. Per the germline V gene, CDR1 is MDHEN and CDR2 is SYDVKM. The CDR3 DNA reads TGTGCCAGCAGTGATGACAGGGAGGTTCAGCCCCAGCATTTT. Translating it yields CASSDDREVQPQHF.

V and J are TRBV29-1 and TRBJ2-1; 10 nucleotides align to TRBD1. CDR3 size: 13 residues. CDR1 is SQVTM and CDR2 is ANQGSEA in the germline V gene. The trim removed 5 bases at V and 15 bases at J, leaving 13 bases unmatched. The CDR3 loop is CSVTASDRGHLFF. The CDR3 DNA reads TGCAGCGTTACTGCCTCCGACAGGGGGCATCTGTTCTTC.

The rearrangement joins TRBV6-5 to TRBJ1-2, with D unresolved. V was trimmed by 6 bases and J by 4 bases, leaving 9 bases between them. CDR3 length: 12 residues. Germline-derived CDR1 and CDR2 are MNHEY and SVGAGI. The CDR3 DNA sequence: TGTGCCAGCAGCCGCCCCCCCTATGGCTACACCTTC. Translating it yields CASSRPPYGYTF.

V and J are TRBV19 and TRBJ1-3; TRBD1 is a possible D gene (5 bases). This CDR3 is 14 amino acids long. Germline CDR1 is LNHDA and CDR2 is SQIVND (reference sequence). Trimming took off 9 bases at V and 1 base at J, with 13 bases between the two ends. For the CDR3, the DNA is TGTGCCAGCCAGAGGACAAATTCTGGAAACACCATATATTTT. This encodes CASQRTNSGNTIYF.

The chain couples TRBV6-1 to TRBJ2-7, with TRBD2 as a possible D gene (7 bases). V was trimmed by 0 bases and J by 4 bases, leaving 13 bases between them. Germline-derived CDR1 and CDR2 are MNHNS and SASEGT. The CDR3 spans 15 residues. The CDR3, as DNA: TGTGCCAGCAGTGAAGCTGAGGGGGGGCTGTACGAGCAGTACTTC. Its translation is CASSEAEGGLYEQYF.

The chain carries TRBV6-1 and TRBJ2-3; D gene uncertain. V gave up 3 bases and J gave up 6 bases, with 4 bases separating them. This CDR3 has 11 residues. Germline values: CDR1 MNHNS, CDR2 SASEGT. In DNA form, the CDR3 reads TGTGCCAGCAGTGAGCTGGATACGCAGTATTTT. Translated, it gives CASSELDTQYF.

The chain is built from TRBV5-1 and TRBJ2-1; 7 bases align to TRBD2. The CDR3 runs to 14 residues. V shed 0 bases, J shed 9 bases, and the junction held 6 bases outside the gene matches. Looked up from germline, CDR1 is SGHRS and CDR2 is YFSETQ. CDR3 amino acids: CASSLAGTSVEQFF. The CDR3 DNA sequence: TGCGCCAGCAGCTTGGCGGGCACTAGCGTTGAGCAGTTCTTC.

The chain employs TRBV2 and TRBJ1-2; D is ambiguous. V was pared by 3 bases and J by 3 bases, with 11 bases between. The CDR3 loop spans 14 amino acids. CDR1 and CDR2 (germline): SNHLY, FYNNEI. The CDR3 sequence is CASSDGRRDYGYTF. CDR3 bases: TGTGCCAGCAGTGATGGCAGGCGAGACTATGGCTACACCTTC.

The chain joins TRBV11-2 to TRBJ2-7, with 8 bases identical to TRBD1. The junction had 6 bases not matched to a gene; V was cut back by 5 bases and J by 3 bases. Germline V gene sequence: CDR1 SGHAT, CDR2 FQNNGV. The CDR3 contains 14 residues. CDR3 nucleotide sequence: TGTGCCAGCAGCGCCCGGACAGGGATCTACGAGCAGTACTTC. Translation gives CASSARTGIYEQYF.

The V gene is TRBV10-3, the J gene TRBJ1-6; weak D call: TRBD1 (6 bases). V was clipped by 6 bases and J by 7 bases, with 16 bases between them. The CDR3 spans 15 residues. Germline assignment: CDR1 ENHRY and CDR2 SYGVKD. The CDR3 loop is CAISLNRVTNSPLHF. The CDR3 DNA is TGTGCCATCAGCTTAAACAGGGTTACGAATTCACCCCTCCACTTT.

The rearrangement uses TRBV14 and TRBJ2-1; 7 bases align to TRBD1. The ends lost 5 bases at V and 2 bases at J; junction bases unmatched: 9. CDR1 and CDR2 (germline): SGHDN, FVKESK. The CDR3 runs to 16 residues. The CDR3 loop reads CASSARDRGPYNEQFF. As DNA, the CDR3 is TGTGCCAGCAGCGCACGGGACAGAGGCCCCTACAATGAGCAGTTCTTC.

In DNA form, the CDR3 reads TGTGCCAGCAGTGTAAACACGTACAATGAGCAGTTCTTC. Translating gives CASSVNTYNEQFF. The chain recombines TRBV2 with TRBJ2-1; D is undetermined. Germline-derived CDR1 and CDR2 are SNHLY and FYNNEI. V was cut by 4 bases and J by 4 bases, with 8 bases left in between. The CDR3 is made up of 13 amino acids.

The rearrangement uses TRBV11-2 and TRBJ1-1; no reliable D call. This CDR3 is built from 16 residues. V lost 1 base, J lost 1 base, and 13 bases lay in between. Germline CDR1 SGHAT, CDR2 FQNNGV. In nucleotides, the CDR3 is TGTGCCAGCAGCTTAGGGTTTCGGGCCACGAACACTGAAGCTTTCTTT. Protein product: CASSLGFRATNTEAFF. The full variable domain, in which reference TRBV11-2 and TRBJ1-1 provide the parts outside the CDR3, is EAGVAQSPRYKIIEKRQSVAFWCNPISGHATLYWYQQILGQGPKLLIQFQNNGVVDDSQLPKDRFSAERLKGVDSTLKIQPAKLEDSAVYLCASSLGFRATNTEAFFGQGTRLTVV.

The chain recombines TRBV27 with TRBJ2-7; no reliable D call. This CDR3 has 11 residues. The germline V gene encodes CDR1 MNHEY and CDR2 SMNVEV (reference sequence). Trimming pared 2 bases from V and 6 bases from J, leaving 5 bases between. CDR3 bases: TGTGCCAGCAGTTTAGGGTTCGAGCAGTACTTC. Translating gives CASSLGFEQYF.